Listed below are T cell receptor beta chains from one sample, sequenced in a study of blood T cell repertoires in COVID-19. Assay: immunoSEQ multiplex PCR; the TCRdb copy retains only in-frame clones and omits some. The repertoire consists of hundreds of thousands of clones, with about 90% occurring once and the leading ten covering 0.8% to 1%. The sequenced material came from peripheral blood. All receptors come from a man in his sixties with COVID-19, enrolled during active disease. The CDR3 runs from the conserved cysteine through the conserved F or W.

>TRBV2
CASSEAPLAGGTETQYF
>TRBV7-8
CASGQGLNTEAFF
>TRBV5-1
CASSLGQSNQPQHF
>TRBV2
CASKGQGAGEQYF
>TRBV24-1
CAAKTGDFFMNTEAFF
>TRBV12-5
CASDPGSNTEAFF
>TRBV2
CASSDQGGYGYTF
>TRBV27
CASSFYGGSYEQYF
>TRBV5-1
CASSLRGEQYF
>TRBV30
CAWSFQGGNTF
>TRBV5-1
CASSLASRNTEAFF
>TRBV7-9
CASSLDPGNQPQHF
>TRBV6-1
CASSEVSGARKLNQPQHF
>TRBV7-8
CASSFGGSDEKLFF
>TRBV6-5
CASSPTGNQPQHF
>TRBV28
CASSLTTGNEKLFF
>TRBV9
CASSGPQGRAFF
>TRBV6-2/TRBV6-3
CASSYSPQHPPGELFF
>TRBV19
CASSPRDSNEKLFF
>TRBV18
CASSPRDSSYEQYF
>TRBV7-3
CASSPRWAGTGELFF
>TRBV28
CASKGWGQGVRNQPQHF
>TRBV30
CAWRREGVWEQYF
>TRBV4-1
CASSLEGLEAFF
>TRBV24-1
CATSDWRGGQPQHF
>TRBV6-2/TRBV6-3
CASSYSRWTSGNTDTQYF
>TRBV14
CASSPLTAYEQYF
>TRBV6-1
CASSERGGNLGRYGYTF